Listed below are T cell receptor beta chains from one sample, sequenced in a study of OX40 agonist ivuxolimab in advanced cancers. Profiled with immunoSEQ multiplex PCR; TCRdb holds only in-frame clones, not every one. The sample holds tens of thousands of clones, 84% seen once. The specimen was CD4+ or CD8+ T cells sorted from blood, collected in a trial of the OX40 agonist ivuxolimab. The receptors shown here come from an adult with an advanced solid tumor such as melanoma, head and neck, liver or kidney cancer. CDR3s include the opening cysteine and the closing phenylalanine or tryptophan. The order of the fields is J gene, clone size, V gene, D gene, CDR3 DNA, CDR3 protein. D genes are given only for firm matches. Some rows mark clone size as missing; the rest say once, few, many or name a class of expanded clone.

TRBJ2-7 | few | TRBV10-1 | . | TGCGCCAGCAGTGAGTATAGGGGGAGCTCCTACGAGCAGTACTTC | CASSEYRGSSYEQYF
TRBJ2-1 | . | TRBV29-1 | TRBD2 | TGCAGCGTGGGACTAGCGGCAAGGGAGCAGTTCTTC | CSVGLAAREQFF
TRBJ2-7 | . | TRBV6-1 | TRBD1 | TGTGCCAGCAGTGAGGACCGGGACAGGTTTCAGTACTTC | CASSEDRDRFQYF
TRBJ2-5 | . | TRBV29-1 | . | TGCAGCACCACTCGTCAGGCCCGTGGGGAGACCCAGTACTTC | CSTTRQARGETQYF
TRBJ1-2 | . | TRBV2 | . | TGTGCCAGCCAGGGATTGTCCTATGGCTACACCTTC | CASQGLSYGYTF
TRBJ2-7 | . | TRBV29-1 | TRBD2 | TGCAGCGTTGAAGAGAGAATGCCCGGGGCAGCGGGGTACGAGCAGTACTTC | CSVEERMPGAAGYEQYF
TRBJ2-7 | . | TRBV28 | . | TGTGCCAGCAGTTTTCAAGGTCTGTCCTACGAGCAGTACTTC | CASSFQGLSYEQYF
TRBJ2-4 | . | TRBV29-1 | TRBD2 | TGCAGCGTTGAAGATAGGCTAGCGGGAGGGCCTAACAAAAACATTCAGTACTTC | CSVEDRLAGGPNKNIQYF
TRBJ2-1 | . | TRBV7-9 | . | TGTGCCAGCAGCTTAGTGCGCGGGATGGTCTACTACAATGAGCAGTTCTTC | CASSLVRGMVYYNEQFF
TRBJ1-1 | . | TRBV10-3 | . | TGTGCCACCCGGGGGGCTGTTACTGAAGCTTTCTTT | CATRGAVTEAFF
TRBJ1-1 | . | TRBV5-1 | . | TGCGCCAGCAGCTTGGACAGGGCTTTTACAGAAGCTTTCTTT | CASSLDRAFTEAFF
TRBJ2-1 | . | TRBV25-1 | TRBD1 | TGTGCCAGCAGTGCCCCCTTTGAGGCAGGGGGCAGGAATGAGCAGTTCTTC | CASSAPFEAGGRNEQFF
TRBJ2-3 | . | TRBV11-2 | . | TGTGCCAGCAGCCGCCACGGGGAAACAGATACGCAGTATTTT | CASSRHGETDTQYF
TRBJ1-5 | . | TRBV12-2 | . | TGTGCAAGTCGCCATTACAGGGGCAATCAGCCCCAGCATTTT | CASRHYRGNQPQHF
TRBJ2-7 | . | TRBV11-3 | TRBD1 | TGTGCCAGCAGCCCCGGGACAGCCCCATGGGAGCAGTACTTC | CASSPGTAPWEQYF
TRBJ2-1 | few | TRBV7-6 | TRBD2 | TGTGCCAGCAGCTCAACGGGACTAGCAGACAATGAGCAGTTCTTC | CASSSTGLADNEQFF
TRBJ2-5 | . | TRBV9 | . | TGTGCCAGCAGCGTAGGGGGCGCGACGGGGGATCAAGAGACCCAGTACTTC | CASSVGGATGDQETQYF
TRBJ2-1 | . | TRBV27 | TRBD2 | TGTGCCAGCAGCCGGGGGGGGCTTGGGCAGTTCTTC | CASSRGGLGQFF
TRBJ2-1 | . | TRBV6-5 | TRBD2 | TGTGCCAGCAGTTACTCGACTAGCGGGGGGGATGAGCAGTTCTTC | CASSYSTSGGDEQFF
TRBJ1-5 | . | TRBV2 | . | TGTGCCAGCGCTGCAGGGGCGCATCAGCCCCAGCATTTT | CASAAGAHQPQHF
TRBJ2-6 | . | TRBV15 | . | TGTGCCACCAGCAGAATACAGGGCGGGGGGGCCAACGTCCTGACTTTC | CATSRIQGGGANVLTF
TRBJ1-1 | . | TRBV5-1 | . | TGCGCCAGCAGCTGGAAAGGGGACACTGAAGCTTTCTTT | CASSWKGDTEAFF
TRBJ1-5 | . | TRBV19 | TRBD1 | TGTGCCAGTAGTATCTCCGGGACAGCGGACAATCAGCCCCAGCATTTT | CASSISGTADNQPQHF
TRBJ1-3 | . | TRBV21-1 | . | TGTGCCAGCAACCTAGGTCCGGGGGAAGGAAACACCATATATTTT | CASNLGPGEGNTIYF
TRBJ2-5 | . | TRBV18 | . | TGTGCCAGCTCACCGAAGGGCGGCGAGGAGACCCAGTACTTC | CASSPKGGEETQYF
TRBJ2-3 | . | TRBV9 | TRBD2 | TGTGCCAGCAGCGTAGCTTTGGGGGGGAAACAGTATTTT | CASSVALGGKQYF
TRBJ1-6 | . | TRBV19 | TRBD1 | TGTGCCAGTAGACTTCTTGGGCAGGGGGATTCACCCCTCCACTTT | CASRLLGQGDSPLHF
TRBJ2-2 | . | TRBV6-4 | . | TGTGCCAGCAGTTACTCGGGTGTGAGCACACACGGGGAGCTGTTTTTT | CASSYSGVSTHGELFF
TRBJ1-2 | . | TRBV7-2 | . | TGTGCCAGCAGCTTGGGGGTGGCGGACCATGGCTACACCTTC | CASSLGVADHGYTF
TRBJ1-3 | . | TRBV18 | . | TGTGCCAGCTCCCCCACGGGGTTGGACTCTGGAAACACCATATATTTT | CASSPTGLDSGNTIYF
TRBJ1-1 | . | TRBV6-1 | . | TGTGCCAGCAGGATGTCGGGAGGTAACACTGAAGCTTTCTTT | CASRMSGGNTEAFF
TRBJ2-1 | . | TRBV9 | TRBD2 | TGTGCCAGCAGCGTAGCAATAGCGGGGGGCTACCATGAGCAGTTCTTC | CASSVAIAGGYHEQFF
TRBJ2-3 | . | TRBV28 | TRBD2 | TGTGCCAGCAGTCCCGGGACTAGACGGGATACGCAGTATTTT | CASSPGTRRDTQYF
TRBJ2-2 | . | TRBV13 | TRBD2 | TGTGCCAGCAGCCTCGGGACTAGCGGATTCCACACCGGGGAGCTGTTTTTT | CASSLGTSGFHTGELFF
TRBJ2-3 | few | TRBV6-1 | TRBD1 | TGTGCCAGCAGCTTCGACAGGGGGCTTAGAGATACGCAGTATTTT | CASSFDRGLRDTQYF
TRBJ1-2 | . | TRBV5-4 | TRBD1 | TGTGCCAGCAGCTTACAGGGGAGGAACAACTATGGCTACACCTTC | CASSLQGRNNYGYTF
TRBJ2-7 | . | TRBV29-1 | TRBD1 | TGCAGCGTTGAACTGAGGGGGCAGGGGGCCTACGAGCAGTACTTC | CSVELRGQGAYEQYF
TRBJ2-1 | . | TRBV7-9 | . | TGTGCCAGCAGCTGGTCCTCCTACAATGAGCAGTTCTTC | CASSWSSYNEQFF
TRBJ1-6 | . | TRBV6-1 | TRBD1 | TGTGCCAGCAGTGAACACAGGGGAAATTCACCCCTCCACTTT | CASSEHRGNSPLHF
TRBJ1-2 | once | TRBV30 | . | TGTGCCTGGAGTGTTACCTTCGAGGGTGGCTACACCTTC | CAWSVTFEGGYTF
TRBJ1-5 | . | TRBV6-1 | . | TGTGCCAGCAGTGAAGCGGGGACAAGCGTCAATCAGCCCCAGCATTTT | CASSEAGTSVNQPQHF
TRBJ2-1 | once | TRBV6-6 | . | TGTGCCAGCAGCCCCACCACGGACCTGAACAATGAGCAGTTCTTC | CASSPTTDLNNEQFF
TRBJ2-1 | . | TRBV5-1 | . | TGCGCCAGCACCACAAATGGGCAGTCCAACCCGTTCTTC | CASTTNGQSNPFF
TRBJ1-1 | . | TRBV6-4 | . | TGTGCCAGCAGTCGTGGAGACCAGGGAGCTTTCTTT | CASSRGDQGAFF
TRBJ2-5 | . | TRBV9 | TRBD1 | TGTGCCAGCAGCGTACAAGGACAGGCCTACCAAGAGACCCAGTACTTC | CASSVQGQAYQETQYF
TRBJ2-7 | . | TRBV7-6 | . | TGTGCCAGCAGCCGAGAAGCGGGCACCTACGAGCAGTACTTC | CASSREAGTYEQYF
TRBJ1-5 | . | TRBV19 | . | TGTGCCAGTAGTATGTCTAAACAGGGATTTCAGCCCCAGCATTTT | CASSMSKQGFQPQHF
TRBJ1-2 | many | TRBV16 | . | TGTGCCAGCAGCCAATCCCCAGGATATGGCTACACCTTC | CASSQSPGYGYTF
TRBJ2-1 | . | TRBV5-3 | . | TGTGCCAGAAGCTCGCCGGCCCTCAGCGGGCCCAATGAGCAGTTCTTC | CARSSPALSGPNEQFF
TRBJ2-3 | once | TRBV11-3 | . | TGTGCCAGCAGTCGGGGGCTTGGAGATACGCAGTATTTT | CASSRGLGDTQYF
TRBJ2-3 | . | TRBV7-2 | . | TGTGCCAGCAGCCCGGGACTTCTTACAGATACGCAGTATTTT | CASSPGLLTDTQYF
TRBJ2-6 | . | TRBV5-5 | . | TGTGCCAGCAGCTTGGACGAGCAGATCGGAGGTGGGGCCAACGTCCTGACTTTC | CASSLDEQIGGGANVLTF
TRBJ2-7 | . | TRBV19 | TRBD1 | TGTGCCAGTAGTGTCGCCGGGACAGGGTTGAACGAGCAGTACTTC | CASSVAGTGLNEQYF
TRBJ2-5 | . | TRBV5-1 | . | TGCGCCAGCAGCTTGGACGGGGGCTTTCAATCTGGAGAGACCCAGTACTTC | CASSLDGGFQSGETQYF